One and the same sample provided the 4 T cell receptor beta chains below, sequenced in a study of blood T cell repertoires in COVID-19. The assay was immunoSEQ multiplex PCR, and TCRdb's table has in-frame clones only and misses some. The sample records about 50,000 clones, over 75% being singletons. Source material: peripheral blood. The source is a human donor with active COVID-19. The donor label of this sample is uncertain.

The chain carries TRBV15 and TRBJ2-1; D may be TRBD2 (6 bases). Germline V gene data show CDR1 as LNHNV and CDR2 as YYDKDF (reference sequence). The CDR3 consists of 15 residues. With 0 bases removed from V and 4 bases from J, the gap between germline ends came to 10 bases. The CDR3 protein is CATSRDSGSYNEQFF. CDR3 coding DNA: TGTGCCACCAGCAGAGATAGCGGTTCATACAATGAGCAGTTCTTC.

V gene TRBV4-3 combines with J gene TRBJ1-2; TRBD1 aligns across 7 bases. Germline CDR1 is LGHNA and CDR2 is YSLEER. The V gene end was trimmed by 3 bases and the J gene end by 4 bases; junction bases not matched to a gene: 11. The CDR3 contains 16 residues. CDR3 residues: CASSQGQWPLGYGYTF. CDR3 sequence (DNA): TGCGCCAGCAGCCAGGGACAGTGGCCTCTGGGCTATGGCTACACCTTC.

The rearrangement uses TRBV11-2 and TRBJ2-7; TRBD1 aligns across 8 bases. The V and J ends lost 7 bases and 0 bases, in that order; junction bases with no gene match: 5. This CDR3 has 14 residues. The germline CDR1 and CDR2 sequences are SGHAT and FQNNGV. This chain's CDR3 is CASTRGQDSYEQYF. In DNA form, the CDR3 reads TGTGCCAGCACCCGGGGACAGGACTCCTACGAGCAGTACTTC.

This clone was counted a single time. The chain combines TRBV9 with TRBJ2-1, with 10 bases fitting TRBD2. CDR1 is SGDLS, CDR2 YYNGEE, per germline. This CDR3 has 18 residues. V shed 0 bases and J 3 bases; nucleotides not matched to a gene: 9. For the CDR3, the DNA is TGTGCCAGCAGCGTAGAGGGTCTAGCGGGAGACGTCTACAATGAGCAGTTCTTC. It yields the protein CASSVEGLAGDVYNEQFF. The whole variable domain, filled in from reference TRBV9 and TRBJ2-1, reads DSGVTQTPKHLITATGQRVTLRCSPRSGDLSVYWYQQSLDQGLQFLIQYYNGEERAKGNILERFSAQQFPDLHSELNLSSLELGDSALYFCASSVEGLAGDVYNEQFFGPGTRLTVL.